This T cell receptor (beta chain) was recorded in a study of blood T cells in healthy people across ages. Study-level results: Estimates of total diversity, which came from one million sequenced T cells, were considered to be underestimates.

The germline V gene encodes CDR1 SGHRS and CDR2 YFSETQ. Germline trimming cut 0 bases from V and 3 bases from J; bases unmatched to any gene: 4. The CDR3 extends over 16 amino acids. Donation came from healthy Caucasian individuals in Russia who were aged about 6 to 90. For this clonotype: Antigen specificity is unknown.

Alongside a J-beta primer mix, a sample-barcoded 5' primer served in a second PCR lasting about 7 to 12 cycles. A template-switch adaptor that had 12 random nucleotides put a tag on each cDNA molecule. The study obtained at least 2.5 million CDR3-containing paired-end reads from every sample. MiXCR was run by TCRdb on the 5' RACE reads, yielding one entry per CDR3 protein. In the table there are hundreds of thousands of distinct CDR3 sequences, around 36% of which are singletons. The chain uses TRBV5-1 and TRBJ2-1; the match to TRBD1 covers 9 bases. This TCR was recovered from a man aged 18 to 30 in good health. Sequencing was carried out using blood. The CDR3 DNA sequence: TGCGCCAGCAGCTTGGATCCGGGACAGGGCTACAATGAGCAGTTCTTC. The encoded protein is CASSLDPGQGYNEQFF.